The 26 T cell receptor beta chains listed next were all sequenced from one sample in a study of STAT5B mutations in CD4+ large granular lymphocyte leukemia. TCRdb's copy holds only in-frame clones and misses some; the assay was immunoSEQ multiplex PCR. The sample shows fewer than 50,000 clones, more than 60% of them seen only once. Input material: CD4+ T cells from blood buffy coats. The receptors here all came from a human donor in good health.

V usage is TRBV5-5 and J usage is TRBJ2-3; 7 bases fit TRBD2. V shed 6 bases, J shed 3 bases, and the junction held 10 bases outside the gene matches. Germline CDR1 SGHKS, CDR2 YYEKEE (reference sequence). The CDR3 is 15 residues long. As DNA, the CDR3 is TGTGCCAGCACCCTCCCCGGGGGGATAACAGATACGCAGTATTTT. Its protein product is CASTLPGGITDTQYF.

This clone appeared once. The V gene is TRBV10-3, the J gene TRBJ2-1; D possibly corresponds to TRBD2 (6 bases). This CDR3 comprises 14 residues. Germline loops: CDR1 ENHRY, CDR2 SYGVKD. V was trimmed by 6 bases and J by 4 bases, leaving 13 bases between them. CDR3 coding DNA: TGTGCCATCAGCGGGGAGGCCGGATACAATGAGCAGTTCTTC. Its translation: CAISGEAGYNEQFF.

The chain joins TRBV19 to TRBJ1-5; no clear D gene. CDR1 and CDR2 (germline): LNHDA, SQIVND (reference sequence). The CDR3 has 15 residues. Trimming removed 1 base at V and 0 bases at J, with 7 bases between. The DNA for the CDR3 is TGTGCCAGTAGTATAGTGGTGGATAGCAATCAGCCCCAGCATTTT. Protein: CASSIVVDSNQPQHF.

V is TRBV19 and J is TRBJ2-2, with D possibly matching TRBD1 (6 bases). CDR1 is LNHDA, CDR2 SQIVND, per germline (reference sequence). The length of the CDR3 is 16 residues. V was pared by 5 bases and J by 5 bases, with 18 bases between. CDR3 in DNA: TGTGCCAGTAGTCAACAGGGTACCCCTAGAACCGGGGAGCTGTTTTTT. As protein: CASSQQGTPRTGELFF.

This clone was detected only once. The chain combines TRBV4-2 with TRBJ1-6; D may be TRBD1 (5 bases). The CDR3 sequence is 19 residues long. The V and J ends lost 3 bases and 1 base respectively, with 19 bases between them. Germline V lookup: CDR1 LGHNA, CDR2 YNFKEQ. CDR3 protein: CASSHIPKGPESYNSPLHF. For the CDR3, the DNA is TGTGCCAGCAGCCATATCCCCAAGGGGCCGGAGTCCTATAATTCACCCCTCCACTTT.

The chain carries TRBV2 and TRBJ2-2; 8 nucleotides match TRBD1. Germline values: CDR1 SNHLY, CDR2 FYNNEI. The CDR3 length is 12 residues. The CDR3 spells CAKGQGDGELFF. The CDR3 bases are TGTGCAAAAGGACAGGGTGACGGGGAGCTGTTTTTT. Supplemented by reference TRBV2 and TRBJ2-2, the full variable domain reads EPEVTQTPSHQVTQMGQEVILRCVPISNHLYFYWYRQILGQKVEFLVSFYNNEISEKSEIFDDQFSVERPDGSNFTLKIRSTKLEDSAMYFCAKGQGDGELFFGEGSRLTVL.

This clone showed up just once. The chain carries TRBV5-1 and TRBJ1-1; D is unclear. The CDR3 consists of 12 residues. Germline V gene sequence: CDR1 SGHRS, CDR2 YFSETQ. Trimming cost V 0 bases and J 8 bases, with 8 bases left between them. As DNA, the CDR3 is TGCGCCAGCAGCTTGGGTTCGGTCGAAGCTTTCTTT. This encodes CASSLGSVEAFF. The full variable domain, in which reference TRBV5-1 and TRBJ1-1 provide the parts outside the CDR3, is KAGVTQTPRYLIKTRGQQVTLSCSPISGHRSVSWYQQTPGQGLQFLFEYFSETQRNKGNFPGRFSGRQFSNSRSEMNVSTLELGDSALYLCASSLGSVEAFFGQGTRLTVV.

This clone appeared a few times. V is TRBV7-2 and J is TRBJ1-2; D uncertain. Deletions cut 6 bases from V and 5 bases from J, with 10 bases between. Germline V CDR1 and CDR2: SGHTA, FQGNSA. The CDR3 runs to 12 residues. The CDR3 spells CASSLAGYGYTF. For the CDR3, the DNA is TGTGCCAGCAGTCTCGCTGGGTATGGCTACACCTTC. Drawing the rest from reference TRBV7-2 and TRBJ1-2, the complete variable domain is GAGVSQSPSNKVTEKGKDVELRCDPISGHTALYWYRQSLGQGLEFLIYFQGNSAPDKSGLPSDRFSAERTGGSVSTLTIQRTQQEDSAVYLCASSLAGYGYTFGSGTRLTVV.

The rearrangement uses TRBV2 and TRBJ1-5, with no clear D. CDR1 is SNHLY and CDR2 is FYNNEI in the germline V gene. The V end was cut by 5 bases, the J end by 1 base, with 9 bases between. The CDR3 runs 14 residues. In DNA form, the CDR3 reads TGTGCCAGCAGTCCTACAATAAGCAATCAGCCCCAGCATTTT. Amino acids: CASSPTISNQPQHF.

This chain joins TRBV5-8 and TRBJ2-1, with TRBD1 identical over 10 bases. The CDR3 is 17 residues long. V dropped 2 bases and J dropped 2; count of bases not matched to a gene: 7. Germline V CDR1 and CDR2: SGHTS, YDEGEE. DNA of the CDR3: TGTGCCAGCAGCTTTTTCACCGGGACAGGGGCCTACAATGAGCAGTTCTTC. Its protein is CASSFFTGTGAYNEQFF.

This clone has only one observation. The chain uses TRBV15 and TRBJ2-5; D may match TRBD1 or TRBD2 (7 bases each). V lost 1 base, J lost 3 bases, and 12 bases lay in between. This CDR3 spans 15 amino acids. The germline V gene encodes CDR1 LNHNV and CDR2 YYDKDF (reference sequence). The CDR3 loop is CATSRVPGGEETQYF. CDR3 DNA sequence: TGTGCCACCAGCAGAGTTCCAGGGGGGGAAGAGACCCAGTACTTC. The complete variable domain, with remaining parts taken from reference TRBV15 and TRBJ2-5, reads DAMVIQNPRYQVTQFGKPVTLSCSQTLNHNVMYWYQQKSSQAPKLLFHYYDKDFNNEADTPDNFQSRRPNTSFCFLDIRSPGLGDTAMYLCATSRVPGGEETQYFGPGTRLLVL.

The genes are TRBV4-1 and TRBJ2-7; D call uncertain. CDR3 length: 15 residues. Germline CDR1 reads MGHRA; CDR2 reads YSYEKL. The germline V and J ends were trimmed by 0 bases and 2 bases, with 11 bases remaining between them. CDR3 coding DNA: TGCGCCAGCAGCCAAGAACGTGACTCGACCTACGAGCAGTACTTC. It codes for CASSQERDSTYEQYF.

This chain links TRBV14 with TRBJ1-3; no definite D call. Germline V CDR1 and CDR2: SGHDN, FVKESK. Between the trimmed V and J ends, which lost 5 bases and 0 bases, there was a span of 8 bases. The CDR3 loop spans 14 amino acids. CDR3: CASSSTFSGNTIYF. The CDR3 DNA sequence: TGTGCCAGCAGCTCTACCTTCTCTGGAAACACCATATATTTT.

The V call is TRBV5-1, the J call TRBJ2-7, with 12 bases identical to TRBD2. This CDR3 has 16 amino acids. Unmatched junction bases numbered 5, after V lost 3 bases and J lost 1 base. Germline V CDR1 and CDR2: SGHRS, YFSETQ. CDR3 amino acids: CASSWTSGVPSYEQYF. CDR3 in DNA: TGCGCCAGCAGCTGGACTAGCGGGGTACCTTCCTACGAGCAGTACTTC.

The V gene is TRBV7-9, the J gene TRBJ2-1; 12 bases are shared with TRBD2. The J segment lost 9 bases and the V segment lost 5 bases, leaving 11 bases of the junction unmatched. The CDR3 sequence is 16 residues long. Germline V gene data show CDR1 as SEHNR and CDR2 as FQNEAQ (reference sequence). The CDR3 is CASSPRLAGDRGEQFF. The CDR3 bases are TGTGCCAGCAGCCCTAGACTAGCGGGAGATCGGGGTGAGCAGTTCTTC. The whole variable domain, filled in from reference TRBV7-9 and TRBJ2-1, reads DTGVSQNPRHKITKRGQNVTFRCDPISEHNRLYWYRQTLGQGPEFLTYFQNEAQLEKSRLLSDRFSAERPKGSFSTLEIQRTEQGDSAMYLCASSPRLAGDRGEQFFGPGTRLTVL.

This clone was seen a single time. V usage is TRBV5-4 and J usage is TRBJ2-3, with TRBD2 matching over 13 bases. The germline gives CDR1 SGHNT, CDR2 YYREEE (reference sequence). This CDR3 region has 15 residues. J lost 4 bases, V lost 2 bases, and 1 base had no gene match. CDR3 amino acids: CASSLGLAGADTQYF. The CDR3 DNA reads TGTGCCAGCAGCTTAGGACTAGCGGGGGCAGATACGCAGTATTTT.

The chain combines TRBV30 with TRBJ1-1, with no clear D. Per the germline V gene, CDR1 is GTSNPN and CDR2 is SVGIG (reference sequence). The V and J ends lost 0 bases and 7 bases respectively, with 21 bases between them. The CDR3 covers 16 residues. Here the CDR3 DNA reads TGTGCCTGGAGTGTACTATGGCCTCCCGGGTCTGGTGAAGCTTTCTTT. This codes for CAWSVLWPPGSGEAFF.

The chain carries TRBV5-5 and TRBJ1-2, with a tentative D call TRBD1 (5 bases). There are 16 residues in the CDR3. V lost 4 bases, J lost 4 bases, and 20 bases lay in between. CDR1 is SGHKS and CDR2 is YYEKEE in the germline V gene (reference sequence). In DNA form, the CDR3 reads TGTGCCAGCAGCCCATCTGCAGGGACCGGGGTCTATGGCTACACCTTC. Translation: CASSPSAGTGVYGYTF.

This sequence joins TRBV6-6 and TRBJ2-6; D may be TRBD1 (6 bases). CDR1 is MNHNY, CDR2 SVGAGI, per germline (reference sequence). The CDR3 extends over 16 amino acids. V lost 6 bases and J 5 bases, leaving 17 bases between the germline ends. In DNA, the CDR3 is TGTGCCAGCAGCCGCTTAGGGGGTCGGAGGGCCAACGTCCTGACTTTC. Translated: CASSRLGGRRANVLTF.

J is TRBJ1-4 and V is TRBV4-1, with TRBD1 matching 7 bases. CDR3 length equals 16 residues. J gave up 4 bases and V 1 base, and 6 bases lay outside the gene matches. The germline gives CDR1 MGHRA, CDR2 YSYEKL. The CDR3 sequence: CASSQVMGQINEKLFF. The CDR3, as DNA: TGCGCCAGCAGCCAAGTTATGGGACAGATTAATGAAAAACTGTTTTTT.

This clone has only one observation. The chain couples TRBV15 to TRBJ2-3; 11 nucleotides align to TRBD1. CDR1 is LNHNV and CDR2 is YYDKDF in the germline V gene (reference sequence). There are 15 residues in the CDR3. Unmatched junction bases numbered 3, after V lost 3 bases and J lost 4 bases. The CDR3 here is CATSSPGQGADTQYF. The CDR3 DNA reads TGTGCCACCAGCAGTCCGGGACAGGGGGCAGATACGCAGTATTTT.

The chain joins TRBV30 to TRBJ1-5, with 8 bases identical to TRBD1. The ends lost 3 bases at V and 0 bases at J; junction bases unmatched: 10. The V gene's germline CDR1 is GTSNPN and CDR2 SVGIG (reference sequence). This CDR3 region has 17 residues. In nucleotides, the CDR3 is TGTGCCTGGAGACCGGGACAGGTGAACAATAGCAATCAGCCCCAGCATTTT. Its translation is CAWRPGQVNNSNQPQHF. The full variable domain, completed using reference TRBV30 and TRBJ1-5, is SQTIHQWPATLVQPVGSPLSLECTVEGTSNPNLYWYRQAAGRGLQLLFYSVGIGQISSEVPQNLSASRPQDRQFILSSKKLLLSDSGFYLCAWRPGQVNNSNQPQHFGDGTRLSIL.

The V call is TRBV19, the J call TRBJ2-1, with 14 bases that match TRBD2. The CDR3 extends over 16 amino acids. Per germline, CDR1 LNHDA and CDR2 SQIVND (reference sequence). Trimming at V came to 3 bases and at J to 6 bases, leaving 4 bases not matched to a gene. CDR3: CASSITGTSGSNEQFF. CDR3 DNA sequence: TGTGCCAGTAGTATCACCGGGACTAGCGGGAGCAATGAGCAGTTCTTC.

The chain uses TRBV6-4 and TRBJ2-3, with D unresolved. The CDR3 totals 13 residues. Trimming cost V 0 bases and J 10 bases, with 11 bases left between them. Germline CDR1 reads MRHNA; CDR2 reads SNTAGT. The CDR3 region has the DNA TGTGCCAGCAGTGACTCGAGTCAGAGTGCGCAGTATTTT. Protein sequence: CASSDSSQSAQYF.

The genes are TRBV19 and TRBJ2-5; 8 nucleotides match TRBD1. The CDR3 is made up of 14 amino acids. In germline, CDR1 is LNHDA, CDR2 SQIVND (reference sequence). The J segment lost 5 bases and the V segment lost 3 bases, leaving 5 bases of the junction unmatched. The CDR3 bases are TGTGCCAGTAGTATGGACAGGGCTAGGGAGACCCAGTACTTC. It specifies CASSMDRARETQYF.

The chain joins TRBV14 to TRBJ1-1, with D perhaps matching TRBD1 (5 bases). V was clipped by 5 bases and J by 3 bases, with 10 bases between them. The CDR3 sequence is 13 residues long. Germline loops: CDR1 SGHDN, CDR2 FVKESK. The CDR3 DNA sequence: TGTGCCAGCAGCAGACAGCAGGACACTGAAGCTTTCTTT. It codes for CASSRQQDTEAFF.